This T cell receptor (beta chain) was recovered during a study of blood T cells in healthy people across ages. Next came a second PCR, run for about 6 to 11 cycles, which used a sample-barcoded 5' primer along with a J-beta primer mix. TCRdb processed the 5' RACE reads anew with MiXCR; each CDR3 protein has one entry. The data hold some 1.5 million distinct CDR3 sequences, with roughly 30% observed a single time. This clonotype appeared many times. CDR3 length equals 15 residues. Trimming shortened V by 2 bases and J by 1 base, and 14 bases separated the two germline ends. Germline lookup yields CDR1 SQVTM and CDR2 ANQGSEA.

Source material: blood. This TCR came from a woman aged 25 to 39 in good health. The V call is TRBV29-1, the J call TRBJ1-2; D unresolved. CDR3 in amino acids: CSVEKMGTINYGYTF. In nucleotides, the CDR3 is TGCAGCGTTGAAAAGATGGGAACCATTAACTATGGCTACACCTTC.